This TCR beta chain was observed in a study of cytomegalovirus exposure and HLA in healthy donors. The study ran its PCR with 60 Vbeta and 13 Jbeta primers. Sequencing used immunoSEQ multiplex PCR; TCRdb keeps in-frame clones, though not all of them. This table has 150,000 to 200,000 clones, roughly 79% appearing once. The V gene's germline CDR1 is SGHVS and CDR2 FNYEAQ. Trimming left V 3 bases short and J 7 bases short, with 15 bases between. CDR3 length: 14 amino acids. In regard to this clone: Its antigen is unknown.

Notes on the study in general: TCR beta sequences reportedly predicted the HLA-A and HLA-B alleles of most subjects accurately.

Sequenced: PBMCs. This TCR was sampled from a male donor in good health and CMV-seropositive. The chain links TRBV7-6 to TRBJ1-2, with TRBD1 as a possible D gene (6 bases). CDR3 in amino acids: CASSFHHREGGYTF. CDR3 in DNA: TGTGCCAGCAGCTTTCACCACAGGGAGGGTGGCTACACCTTC.